These 10 T cell receptor beta chains share one sample of origin, sequenced in a study of human T cells and chemical hapten exposure (dated by TCRdb to the early 2020s). The time point label, as the study defines it: pre-sensitization, week 0. This specimen's treatment or condition label, interpreted: therapeutic diphenylcyclopropenone sensitization with weekly scalp DPC. Library preparation used RACE. The reads were generated on a NextSeq 500. TCRdb's own reprocessing of the public reads used fastp at Q25 and MiXCR and kept productive beta chains. Every CDR3 protein is listed once, alongside the most common genes and DNA of its rows. For this sample the table gives some 250,000 distinct CDR3 sequences, of which around 7.3% were detected only once. The ten biggest clones cover 1.2% of the sample. The specimen was whole blood, collected in connection with sensitization to the hapten diphenylcyclopropenone (DPC). Every receptor here comes from a man in his late teens or twenties with alopecia areata. Some clones in this sample may be carry-over from other donors' samples.

V and J are TRBV27 and TRBJ2-7; D remains unclear. With 5 bases removed from V and 2 bases from J, the gap between germline ends came to 10 bases. Germline lookup yields CDR1 MNHEY and CDR2 SMNVEV (reference sequence). The CDR3 totals 13 residues. The CDR3 region has the DNA TGTGCCAGCAGTCCCGGACCGGCCTACGAGCAGTACGTC. Protein sequence: CASSPGPAYEQYV.

The rearrangement links TRBV12-3 or TRBV12-4 to TRBJ1-6; D remains unclear. This CDR3 contains 15 residues. The V and J ends lost 4 bases and 9 bases respectively, with 16 bases between them. The CDR3, as DNA: TGTGCCAGCAGTTCTTGGACTCTCAGGACTTCACCCCTCCACTTT. Translated, it gives CASSSWTLRTSPLHF.

The chain recombines TRBV11-2 with TRBJ1-3; TRBD1 matches at 8 bases. V lost 5 bases, J lost 0 bases, and 6 bases stayed unmatched. Germline CDR1 reads SGHAT; CDR2 reads FQNNGV. There are 16 residues in the CDR3. The CDR3 reads CASSVGTGRSGNTIYF. Written as DNA, the CDR3 is TGTGCCAGCAGCGTAGGGACAGGTCGCTCTGGAAACACCATATATTTT.

This clonotype showed up just a few times. This chain uses TRBV2 with TRBJ1-4; tentatively, D is TRBD1 (5 bases). CDR1 and CDR2 from the germline V gene are SNHLY and FYNNEI. The CDR3 runs 13 residues. The germline V and J ends were trimmed by 1 base and 7 bases, with 7 bases remaining between them. DNA of the CDR3: TGTGCCAGCAGTGAAGTGGGGCCTGAAAAACTGTTTTTT. This gives the protein CASSEVGPEKLFF.

This clonotype was counted at least ten times. V and J are TRBV7-2 and TRBJ2-2; tentatively, D is TRBD1 (6 bases). The ends were cut back, 2 bases at V and 4 bases at J, with 8 bases in the middle. CDR1 and CDR2 (germline): SGHTA, FQGNSA. This CDR3 region has 14 residues. As DNA, the CDR3 is TGTGCCAGCAGCTTAAGGGGGTCCACCGGGGAGCTGTTTTTT. Translated: CASSLRGSTGELFF.

In this sample, this clonotype turned up a few times. Written as DNA, the CDR3 is TGTGCCAGCAGAGCATTCGCTTTGAGGAACACTGAAGCTTTCTTT. Amino acids: CASRAFALRNTEAFF. The chain combines TRBV6-1 with TRBJ1-1, with D hard to call. Germline loops: CDR1 MNHNS, CDR2 SASEGT. The CDR3 sequence is 15 residues long. The V end lost 6 bases, the J end lost 1 base, and 15 bases lay between the germline ends.

Only a few counts were recorded for this clonotype. The chain combines TRBV5-1 with TRBJ2-7, with 8 bases fitting TRBD2. The germline V gene has CDR1 SGHRS and CDR2 YFSETQ. The CDR3 loop spans 16 amino acids. Trimming took 3 bases from V and 2 from J; bases not matched to a gene: 10. Here the CDR3 DNA reads TGCGCCAGCAGCTGGGATAGCGGGACTAGAGCCTACGAGCAGTACTTC. Translating it yields CASSWDSGTRAYEQYF.

This clonotype appeared many times. The genes are TRBV28 and TRBJ1-1; a weak D match, TRBD1 (5 bases). The CDR3 runs to 14 residues. Germline CDR1 MDHEN, CDR2 SYDVKM. V shed 6 bases and J shed 1 base, with 12 bases lying between them. In DNA, the CDR3 is TGTGCCAGCAGAACGGGACTTTCGAACACTGAAGCTTTCTTT. Its translation: CASRTGLSNTEAFF. The full variable domain, in which reference TRBV28 and TRBJ1-1 provide the parts outside the CDR3, is DVKVTQSSRYLVKRTGEKVFLECVQDMDHENMFWYRQDPGLGLRLIYFSYDVKMKEKGDIPEGYSVSREKKERFSLILESASTNQTSMYLCASRTGLSNTEAFFGQGTRLTVV.

The chain has TRBV10-3 and TRBJ2-1, with D possibly matching TRBD1 (6 bases). The V and J ends lost 3 bases and 5 bases respectively, with 14 bases between them. This CDR3 region has 15 residues. Germline V gene sequence: CDR1 ENHRY, CDR2 SYGVKD. The CDR3 DNA sequence: TGTGCCATCAGTGAAGGGGGAAAAGGGGACAATGAGCAGTTCTTC. Its translation: CAISEGGKGDNEQFF.

This clonotype was seen repeatedly, ten times or more. The J gene is TRBJ2-4, the V gene TRBV7-2, with 7 bases lining up with TRBD2. CDR3 length: 15 residues. Unmatched junction bases numbered 2, after V lost 0 bases and J lost 3 bases. The V gene's germline CDR1 is SGHTA and CDR2 FQGNSA. The CDR3 region has the DNA TGTGCCAGCAGCTTAGCCGGGGGGAGCAAAAACATTCAGTACTTC. Protein product: CASSLAGGSKNIQYF.